These T cell receptor beta chains were read from a single sample in a study of PD-1 blockade in classical Hodgkin lymphoma. This table comes from immunoSEQ multiplex PCR, and its TCRdb copy is limited to in-frame clones, with some not included. Seen here are approximately 26,000 clones, roughly three quarters observed once, and the top ten hold 3% to 4%. Sequenced here: peripheral blood mononuclear cells (PBMCs), sampled at baseline. The receptors come from a human donor with classical Hodgkin lymphoma. Both conserved end residues are part of each CDR3. Each record gives: CDR3 protein, CDR3 DNA, J gene, clone size, V gene, D gene. A D gene is named only where the DNA matches it firmly. Some rows mark clone size as missing; the rest say once, few, many or name a class of expanded clone.

CDR3aa: CASSLGQGFYGYTF; CDR3nt: TGTGCCAGCTCACTAGGACAGGGGTTCTATGGCTACACCTTC; j_gene: TRBJ1-2; abundance: NA; v_gene: TRBV18; d_gene: TRBD1
CDR3aa: CASSQATSGGGQQYF; CDR3nt: TGCGCCAGCAGCCAAGCGACTAGCGGGGGCGGTCAGCAGTACTTC; j_gene: TRBJ2-7; abundance: NA; v_gene: TRBV4-3; d_gene: TRBD2
CDR3aa: CASAGSSYNEQFF; CDR3nt: TGTGCCAGCGCCGGTAGCTCCTACAATGAGCAGTTCTTC; j_gene: TRBJ2-1; abundance: NA; v_gene: TRBV2; d_gene: NA
CDR3aa: CASSPQGRFSNQPQHF; CDR3nt: TGTGCCAGCAGTCCACAGGGCAGGTTTAGCAATCAGCCCCAGCATTTT; j_gene: TRBJ1-5; abundance: NA; v_gene: TRBV2; d_gene: NA
CDR3aa: CASGSPGLNSYNEQFF; CDR3nt: TGTGCTAGTGGTTCCCCGGGACTAAACTCCTACAATGAGCAGTTCTTC; j_gene: TRBJ2-1; abundance: few; v_gene: TRBV12-5; d_gene: TRBD2
CDR3aa: CASSFVGHSADTQYF; CDR3nt: TGTGCCAGCAGCTTTGTGGGGCACAGCGCAGATACGCAGTATTTT; j_gene: TRBJ2-3; abundance: NA; v_gene: TRBV7-2; d_gene: NA
CDR3aa: CASSLRPVNTEAFF; CDR3nt: TGTGCCAGTAGTCTGCGGCCAGTGAACACTGAAGCTTTCTTT; j_gene: TRBJ1-1; abundance: NA; v_gene: TRBV19; d_gene: NA
CDR3aa: CASAWTSGGTGELFF; CDR3nt: TGTGCCAGCGCTTGGACTAGCGGGGGAACCGGGGAGCTGTTTTTT; j_gene: TRBJ2-2; abundance: NA; v_gene: TRBV28; d_gene: TRBD2
CDR3aa: CASTTTDPYEQYF; CDR3nt: TGCGCCAGCACCACGACAGACCCCTACGAGCAGTACTTC; j_gene: TRBJ2-7; abundance: few; v_gene: TRBV5-1; d_gene: NA
CDR3aa: CASSLTSEVATDTQYF; CDR3nt: TGTGCCAGCAGTTTAACTAGCGAAGTAGCTACAGATACGCAGTATTTT; j_gene: TRBJ2-3; abundance: NA; v_gene: TRBV27; d_gene: TRBD2
CDR3aa: CAWYLGSGPNYGYTF; CDR3nt: TGTGCCTGGTATCTGGGTTCCGGGCCCAACTATGGCTACACCTTC; j_gene: TRBJ1-2; abundance: NA; v_gene: TRBV30; d_gene: NA
CDR3aa: CASSSTGSYGYTF; CDR3nt: TGTGCCAGCAGTTCTACAGGGAGCTATGGCTACACCTTC; j_gene: TRBJ1-2; abundance: NA; v_gene: TRBV6-6; d_gene: NA
CDR3aa: CASSSPDSSYNEQFF; CDR3nt: TGTGCCAGCAGCTCACCGGACTCGTCCTACAATGAGCAGTTCTTC; j_gene: TRBJ2-1; abundance: NA; v_gene: TRBV7-9; d_gene: NA
CDR3aa: CASSLTGTADEKLFF; CDR3nt: TGTGCCAGCAGCCTAACCGGGACAGCCGATGAAAAACTGTTTTTT; j_gene: TRBJ1-4; abundance: few; v_gene: TRBV6-5; d_gene: TRBD1
CDR3aa: CASSRSDRPLYGYTF; CDR3nt: TGTGCCAGCAGTAGATCGGACAGACCCTTGTATGGCTACACCTTC; j_gene: TRBJ1-2; abundance: once; v_gene: TRBV27; d_gene: NA
CDR3aa: CASSLANSQETQYF; CDR3nt: TGTGCCAGCAGCTTAGCGAACAGCCAAGAGACCCAGTACTTC; j_gene: TRBJ2-5; abundance: NA; v_gene: TRBV7-8; d_gene: NA
CDR3aa: CAISDPPGGTYEQYF; CDR3nt: TGTGCCATCAGTGATCCGCCAGGGGGAACCTACGAGCAGTACTTC; j_gene: TRBJ2-7; abundance: few; v_gene: TRBV10-3; d_gene: TRBD1
CDR3aa: CASSPGQGAVTYEQYF; CDR3nt: TGCGCCAGCAGCCCCGGACAGGGGGCAGTTACGTACGAGCAGTACTTC; j_gene: TRBJ2-7; abundance: NA; v_gene: TRBV5-1; d_gene: TRBD1
CDR3aa: CSVVHRLAGVTNEQFF; CDR3nt: TGCAGCGTAGTCCACCGGCTAGCGGGGGTCACCAATGAGCAGTTCTTC; j_gene: TRBJ2-1; abundance: NA; v_gene: TRBV29-1; d_gene: TRBD2
CDR3aa: CASTQETNNEKLFF; CDR3nt: TGTGCCAGCACCCAGGAGACGAATAATGAAAAACTGTTTTTT; j_gene: TRBJ1-4; abundance: NA; v_gene: TRBV2; d_gene: NA
CDR3aa: CASSLPGQGENEKLFF; CDR3nt: TGTGCCAGCAGTTTACCCGGACAGGGGGAAAATGAAAAACTGTTTTTT; j_gene: TRBJ1-4; abundance: NA; v_gene: TRBV28; d_gene: TRBD1
CDR3aa: CASSIPGDTSPLHF; CDR3nt: TGTGCCAGTAGTATACCCGGGGATACTTCACCCCTCCACTTT; j_gene: TRBJ1-6; abundance: NA; v_gene: TRBV19; d_gene: NA
CDR3aa: CASTDQDRLLDGYTF; CDR3nt: TGTGCCAGTACCGACCAGGACAGGTTGTTGGATGGCTACACCTTC; j_gene: TRBJ1-2; abundance: NA; v_gene: TRBV19; d_gene: TRBD1
CDR3aa: CASSLEGGVSYNEQFF; CDR3nt: TGCGCCAGCAGCTTGGAAGGCGGGGTATCCTACAATGAGCAGTTCTTC; j_gene: TRBJ2-1; abundance: NA; v_gene: TRBV5-1; d_gene: NA
CDR3aa: CASSPELPMNTEAFF; CDR3nt: TGCGCCAGCAGCCCAGAGCTCCCTATGAACACTGAAGCTTTCTTT; j_gene: TRBJ1-1; abundance: NA; v_gene: TRBV4-1; d_gene: NA
CDR3aa: CASSQSPGGFGNTIYF; CDR3nt: TGTGCCAGCAGCCAAAGTCCAGGGGGGTTCGGAAACACCATATATTTT; j_gene: TRBJ1-3; abundance: once; v_gene: TRBV7-2; d_gene: TRBD1
CDR3aa: CASSFSVLGSPLHF; CDR3nt: TGTGCCAGCAGTTTTTCAGTTTTGGGGTCACCCCTCCACTTT; j_gene: TRBJ1-6; abundance: NA; v_gene: TRBV27; d_gene: NA
CDR3aa: CASSLNEQFF; CDR3nt: TGTGCCAGCAGTCTCAATGAGCAGTTCTTC; j_gene: TRBJ2-1; abundance: few; v_gene: TRBV2; d_gene: NA
CDR3aa: CASSLQGAVSPLHF; CDR3nt: TGTGCCAGCAGCTTACAGGGGGCGGTTTCACCCCTCCACTTT; j_gene: TRBJ1-6; abundance: few; v_gene: TRBV5-6; d_gene: TRBD1
CDR3aa: CATSGTAYYEQYF; CDR3nt: TGTGCCACGTCCGGGACAGCCTACTACGAGCAGTACTTC; j_gene: TRBJ2-7; abundance: NA; v_gene: TRBV19; d_gene: TRBD1
CDR3aa: CASSLIGVEAFF; CDR3nt: TGTGCCAGCAGCTTAATAGGGGTGGAAGCTTTCTTT; j_gene: TRBJ1-1; abundance: NA; v_gene: TRBV11-1; d_gene: NA
CDR3aa: CASSLYPGGVLYEQYF; CDR3nt: TGTGCCAGCAGTTTATACCCGGGGGGAGTACTGTACGAGCAGTACTTC; j_gene: TRBJ2-7; abundance: medium-sized; v_gene: TRBV28; d_gene: TRBD2
CDR3aa: CAWSVLVGTDQSYEQYF; CDR3nt: TGTGCCTGGAGTGTACTGGTCGGAACAGACCAATCCTACGAGCAGTACTTC; j_gene: TRBJ2-7; abundance: NA; v_gene: TRBV30; d_gene: NA
CDR3aa: CAWSGNREAFF; CDR3nt: TGTGCCTGGAGCGGCAACCGTGAAGCTTTCTTT; j_gene: TRBJ1-1; abundance: few; v_gene: TRBV30; d_gene: NA
CDR3aa: CASSLGPGDTEAFF; CDR3nt: TGTGCCAGCAGCTTAGGCCCCGGGGACACTGAAGCTTTCTTT; j_gene: TRBJ1-1; abundance: NA; v_gene: TRBV11-2; d_gene: NA
CDR3aa: CASSQSLKEKLFF; CDR3nt: TGTGCCAGCAGCCAGTCCCTAAAGGAAAAACTGTTTTTT; j_gene: TRBJ1-4; abundance: NA; v_gene: TRBV14; d_gene: NA
CDR3aa: CASSPRADRDYGYTF; CDR3nt: TGTGCCAGCAGCCCTAGGGCTGACAGGGACTATGGCTACACCTTC; j_gene: TRBJ1-2; abundance: NA; v_gene: TRBV7-6; d_gene: TRBD1
CDR3aa: CASSIWGSGEKLFF; CDR3nt: TGTGCCAGTAGTATTTGGGGATCGGGCGAAAAACTGTTTTTT; j_gene: TRBJ1-4; abundance: NA; v_gene: TRBV19; d_gene: NA
CDR3aa: CASSQDWGAGTEAFF; CDR3nt: TGTGCCAGCAGCCAAGATTGGGGCGCGGGTACTGAAGCTTTCTTT; j_gene: TRBJ1-1; abundance: few; v_gene: TRBV4-2; d_gene: NA
CDR3aa: CASNQQGGGVQETQYF; CDR3nt: TGTGCCAGCAACCAACAGGGGGGGGGAGTCCAAGAGACCCAGTACTTC; j_gene: TRBJ2-5; abundance: NA; v_gene: TRBV5-4; d_gene: NA
CDR3aa: CASSPQSDRGRYEQYF; CDR3nt: TGTGCCAGCAGTCCCCAATCGGACAGGGGGCGTTACGAGCAGTACTTC; j_gene: TRBJ2-7; abundance: once; v_gene: TRBV27; d_gene: TRBD1
CDR3aa: CASSSRGTKDYEQYF; CDR3nt: TGTGCCAGCAGTTCACGCGGGACGAAGGATTACGAGCAGTACTTC; j_gene: TRBJ2-7; abundance: NA; v_gene: TRBV28; d_gene: NA
CDR3aa: CASSELHNEQFF; CDR3nt: TGTGCCAGCAGTGAATTGCACAATGAGCAGTTCTTC; j_gene: TRBJ2-1; abundance: once; v_gene: TRBV6-1; d_gene: NA
CDR3aa: CASSVEGVQGNQPQHF; CDR3nt: TGTGCCAGCAGTGTGGAAGGGGTCCAGGGAAATCAGCCCCAGCATTTT; j_gene: TRBJ1-5; abundance: NA; v_gene: TRBV2; d_gene: NA
CDR3aa: CASSLTGNSNQPQHF; CDR3nt: TGTGCCAGCAGCTTAACTGGGAATAGCAATCAGCCCCAGCATTTT; j_gene: TRBJ1-5; abundance: NA; v_gene: TRBV7-8; d_gene: NA
CDR3aa: CSATRGDEQFF; CDR3nt: TGCAGTGCAACCAGGGGGGATGAGCAGTTCTTC; j_gene: TRBJ2-1; abundance: NA; v_gene: TRBV20-1; d_gene: NA
CDR3aa: CASKGQGENSPLHF; CDR3nt: TGTGCCAGTAAGGGGCAGGGGGAAAATTCACCCCTCCACTTT; j_gene: TRBJ1-6; abundance: NA; v_gene: TRBV6-6; d_gene: TRBD1
CDR3aa: CATRQGNDYGYTF; CDR3nt: TGTGCCACAAGACAGGGGAATGACTATGGCTACACCTTC; j_gene: TRBJ1-2; abundance: NA; v_gene: TRBV19; d_gene: TRBD1
CDR3aa: CASSPRTGGNTIYF; CDR3nt: TGTGCCAGCTCACCACGGACGGGTGGAAACACCATATATTTT; j_gene: TRBJ1-3; abundance: NA; v_gene: TRBV18; d_gene: NA
CDR3aa: CASSLDVGVEQYF; CDR3nt: TGCGCCAGCAGCTTGGATGTTGGGGTCGAGCAGTACTTC; j_gene: TRBJ2-7; abundance: NA; v_gene: TRBV5-1; d_gene: NA
CDR3aa: CASSQEVGYQPQHF; CDR3nt: TGTGCCAGCAGCCAAGAAGTTGGGTATCAGCCCCAGCATTTT; j_gene: TRBJ1-5; abundance: few; v_gene: TRBV4-2; d_gene: NA
CDR3aa: CASSRTSLGEQFF; CDR3nt: TGTGCCAGCAGTCGGACTAGCCTTGGTGAGCAGTTCTTC; j_gene: TRBJ2-1; abundance: few; v_gene: TRBV7-6; d_gene: TRBD2
CDR3aa: CASSLDEILHF; CDR3nt: TGTGCCAGCAGCTTGGATGAGATTCTCCACTTT; j_gene: TRBJ1-6; abundance: NA; v_gene: TRBV4-2; d_gene: NA
CDR3aa: CSVVSGNTEAFF; CDR3nt: TGCAGCGTTGTCTCCGGGAACACTGAAGCTTTCTTT; j_gene: TRBJ1-1; abundance: few; v_gene: TRBV29-1; d_gene: NA
CDR3aa: CASSTAGTGVAGELFF; CDR3nt: TGCGCCAGCAGCACGGCCGGGACAGGGGTTGCCGGGGAGCTGTTTTTT; j_gene: TRBJ2-2; abundance: once; v_gene: TRBV5-1; d_gene: TRBD1
CDR3aa: CASSSGLAGGRPTYEQYF; CDR3nt: TGTGCCAGCAGTTCCGGACTAGCGGGGGGGCGTCCGACCTACGAGCAGTACTTC; j_gene: TRBJ2-7; abundance: NA; v_gene: TRBV27; d_gene: TRBD2
CDR3aa: CASSSEGGTRGYEQYF; CDR3nt: TGTGCCAGCAGCTCTGAAGGTGGGACTAGGGGTTACGAGCAGTACTTC; j_gene: TRBJ2-7; abundance: medium-sized; v_gene: TRBV14; d_gene: TRBD2
CDR3aa: CASSLAGKKDTQYF; CDR3nt: TGTGCCAGCAGCTTGGCCGGGAAGAAGGATACGCAGTATTTT; j_gene: TRBJ2-3; abundance: NA; v_gene: TRBV5-4; d_gene: NA
CDR3aa: CASRPTSLTRPTNTDTQYF; CDR3nt: TGCGCCAGCAGACCCACATCCTTGACTCGACCAACGAACACAGATACGCAGTATTTT; j_gene: TRBJ2-3; abundance: once; v_gene: TRBV23-1; d_gene: NA
CDR3aa: CASSQVGAGANVLTF; CDR3nt: TGCGCCAGCAGCCAAGTGGGAGCCGGGGCCAACGTCCTGACTTTC; j_gene: TRBJ2-6; abundance: once; v_gene: TRBV4-1; d_gene: NA